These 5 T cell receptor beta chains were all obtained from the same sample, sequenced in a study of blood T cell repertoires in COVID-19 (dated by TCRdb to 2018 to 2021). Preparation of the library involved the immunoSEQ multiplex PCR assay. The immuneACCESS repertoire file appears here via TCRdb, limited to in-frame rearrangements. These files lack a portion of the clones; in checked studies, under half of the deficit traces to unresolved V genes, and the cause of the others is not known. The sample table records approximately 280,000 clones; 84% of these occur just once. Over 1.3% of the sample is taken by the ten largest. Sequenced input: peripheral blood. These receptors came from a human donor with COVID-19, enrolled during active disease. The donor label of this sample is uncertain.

CDR3: CASSFGSSYNEQFF. In DNA, the CDR3 is TGTGCCAGCAGCTTTGGGAGTTCCTACAATGAGCAGTTCTTC. The chain employs TRBV7-6 and TRBJ2-1, with a tentative D call TRBD2 (5 bases). Germline V gene data show CDR1 as SGHVS and CDR2 as FNYEAQ. The CDR3 is 14 amino acids. Trimming pared 3 bases from V and 1 base from J, leaving 7 bases between.

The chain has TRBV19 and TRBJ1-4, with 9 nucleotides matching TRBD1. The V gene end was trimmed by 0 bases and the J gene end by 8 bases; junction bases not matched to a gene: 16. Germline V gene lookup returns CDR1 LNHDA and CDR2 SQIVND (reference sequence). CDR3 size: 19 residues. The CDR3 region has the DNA TGTGCCAGTAGTATAGATTGGGGGACAGGGAACCCTAAAGGCGAAAAACTGTTTTTT. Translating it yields CASSIDWGTGNPKGEKLFF.

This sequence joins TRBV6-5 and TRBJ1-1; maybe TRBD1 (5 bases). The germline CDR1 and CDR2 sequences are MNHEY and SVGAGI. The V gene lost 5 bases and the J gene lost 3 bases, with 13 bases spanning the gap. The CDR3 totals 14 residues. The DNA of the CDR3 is TGTGCCAGCAGTCGCTCCGGGGGGGACACTGAAGCTTTCTTT. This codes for CASSRSGGDTEAFF.

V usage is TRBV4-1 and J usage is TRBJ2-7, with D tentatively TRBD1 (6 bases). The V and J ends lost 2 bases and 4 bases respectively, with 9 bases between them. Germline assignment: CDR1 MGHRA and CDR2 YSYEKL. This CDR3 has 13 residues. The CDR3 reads CASSQNTGYEQYF. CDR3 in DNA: TGCGCCAGCAGCCAAAATACAGGGTACGAGCAGTACTTC.

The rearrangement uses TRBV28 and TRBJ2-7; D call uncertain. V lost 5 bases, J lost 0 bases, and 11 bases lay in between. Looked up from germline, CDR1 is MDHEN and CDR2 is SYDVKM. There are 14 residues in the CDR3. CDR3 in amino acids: CASSIDGFSYEQYF. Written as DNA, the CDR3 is TGTGCCAGCAGTATCGACGGGTTCTCCTACGAGCAGTACTTC.